These T cell receptor beta chains were read from a single sample in a study of regulatory T cells in long-lasting Graves disease. TCRdb re-analysed the multiplex PCR reads in MiXCR, keeping a single row per CDR3 protein. Here the sample spans approximately 690,000 distinct CDR3 sequences, around 30% being singletons. The sample consisted of peripheral blood mononuclear cells (PBMCs), taken when the disease was refractory, from a patient treated with antithyroid drugs. Receptor source: a female donor with Graves disease. The CDR3 runs from the conserved cysteine through the conserved F or W. D genes are given only for firm matches. The listing skips clone size in some rows; elsewhere it reads once, few, many or a size class.

V	J	D	size	CDR3	DNA
TRBV6-2/TRBV6-3	TRBJ1-1	TRBD1	NA	CASRPGTGTEAFF	TGTGCCAGCAGGCCTGGGACAGGCACTGAAGCTTTCTTT
TRBV7-9	TRBJ1-3	TRBD1	few	CASSLRSGTAGNTIYF	TGTGCCAGCAGCTTACGTAGCGGGACAGCGGGAAACACCATATATTTT
TRBV12-3/TRBV12-4	TRBJ2-7	NA	many	CASSFLGYPVPRAYEQYF	TGTGCCAGCAGTTTCTTGGGGTACCCGGTCCCTCGGGCCTACGAGCAGTACTTC
TRBV30	TRBJ1-1	NA	few	CAWSVAGGTEAFF	TGTGCCTGGAGTGTTGCAGGTGGCACTGAAGCTTTCTTT
TRBV20-1	TRBJ2-3	TRBD2	NA	CSASIGTSGSSTDTQYF	TGCAGTGCTTCGATTGGGACTAGCGGGAGTAGCACAGATACGCAGTATTTT
TRBV6-1	TRBJ2-2	NA	NA	CASSTPQGGRTGELFF	TGTGCCAGCAGTACGCCCCAGGGGGGTCGTACCGGGGAGCTGTTTTTT
TRBV11-2	TRBJ1-1	TRBD1	many	CASSPGTGTNTEAFF	TGTGCCAGCAGCCCGGGGACAGGCACGAACACTGAAGCTTTCTTT
TRBV30	TRBJ2-4	TRBD1	NA	CAWSTGTDRGDIQYF	TGTGCCTGGTCCACCGGGACAGATAGAGGTGACATTCAGTACTTC
TRBV19	TRBJ2-5	TRBD2	NA	CASSHRLAGGRQETQYF	TGTGCCAGTAGTCACCGACTAGCGGGAGGGCGACAAGAGACCCAGTACTTC
TRBV12-3/TRBV12-4	TRBJ1-1	TRBD1	many	CASSLLGQGAWNTEAFF	TGTGCCAGCAGTTTATTGGGACAGGGGGCCTGGAACACTGAAGCTTTCTTT
TRBV29-1	TRBJ1-5	TRBD1	few	CSVGTGGNQPQHF	TGCAGCGTTGGAACAGGGGGCAATCAGCCCCAGCATTTT
TRBV28	TRBJ1-5	NA	many	CASSFSGAQPQHF	TGTGCCAGCAGTTTTTCAGGGGCTCAGCCCCAGCATTTT
TRBV15	TRBJ1-1	NA	many	CATAGEGNTEAFF	TGTGCCACCGCAGGGGAGGGAAACACTGAAGCTTTCTTT
TRBV15	TRBJ2-5	NA	many	CATSRDPAETQYF	TGTGCCACCAGCAGAGACCCGGCAGAGACCCAGTACTTC
TRBV11-2	TRBJ2-2	TRBD1	few	CASSLTGARTGELFF	TGTGCCAGCAGCTTGACAGGGGCGAGGACCGGGGAGCTGTTTTTT
TRBV20-1	TRBJ2-3	NA	NA	CSARKTDTQYF	TGCAGTGCTAGAAAGACAGATACGCAGTATTTT
TRBV28	TRBJ1-2	NA	few	CASSFWQATNYGYTF	TGTGCCAGCAGTTTCTGGCAGGCCACTAACTATGGCTACACCTTC
TRBV19	TRBJ2-2	TRBD2	NA	CASNGGVTGELFF	TGTGCCAGTAACGGGGGGGTGACCGGGGAGCTGTTTTTT
TRBV28	TRBJ1-4	NA	many	CASSRPRQGGKLFF	TGTGCCAGCAGCCGACCCCGGCAGGGAGGAAAACTGTTTTTT
TRBV15	TRBJ2-7	NA	few	CATSRDSSYEQYF	TGTGCCACCAGCAGGGACAGCTCCTACGAGCAGTACTTC
TRBV27	TRBJ1-1	NA	many	CASSPGTSEAFF	TGTGCCAGCAGTCCAGGGACGTCTGAAGCTTTCTTT
TRBV29-1	TRBJ1-6	NA	many	CSVASSYNSPLHF	TGCAGCGTTGCCAGCTCCTATAATTCACCCCTCCACTTT
TRBV20-1	TRBJ2-7	TRBD2	NA	CSALSGTSGSYEQYF	TGCAGTGCCCTGTCAGGGACTAGCGGCTCCTACGAGCAGTACTTC
TRBV11-2	TRBJ1-4	TRBD1	few	CASSLLGAGTANEKLFF	TGTGCCAGCAGCTTATTGGGTGCCGGGACAGCTAATGAAAAACTGTTTTTT
TRBV6-1	TRBJ1-2	NA	few	CASRSETGANYGYTF	TGTGCCAGCAGATCCGAGACAGGAGCTAACTATGGCTACACCTTC
TRBV18	TRBJ1-5	TRBD1	few	CASSKDRVDNQPQHF	TGTGCCAGCTCAAAGGACAGGGTTGACAATCAGCCCCAGCATTTT
TRBV18	TRBJ2-7	TRBD1	few	CASSSGGHEQYF	TGTGCCAGCTCGTCAGGGGGTCACGAGCAGTACTTC
TRBV7-9	TRBJ2-5	NA	NA	CACSLVGTPETQYF	TGTGCCTGCAGCTTAGTGGGGACTCCAGAGACCCAGTACTTC
TRBV12-3/TRBV12-4	TRBJ2-7	NA	many	CASSPAGTYAYEQYF	TGTGCCAGCAGTCCCGCCGGGACGTATGCCTACGAGCAGTACTTC
TRBV7-3	TRBJ1-2	NA	NA	CASSQGVLGNYGYTF	TGTGCCAGCAGTCAAGGGGTGTTGGGTAACTATGGCTACACCTTC
TRBV20-1	TRBJ1-2	TRBD1	NA	CSAKVMTGQAGYTF	TGCAGTGCTAAAGTCATGACTGGACAGGCCGGCTACACCTTC
TRBV29-1	TRBJ2-7	TRBD2	NA	CSVVRPAGGNEQYF	TGCAGCGTTGTTCGCCCCGCGGGGGGCAACGAGCAGTACTTC
TRBV7-9	TRBJ1-1	NA	NA	CASSLAMQNTEAFF	TGTGCCAGCAGCTTAGCGATGCAGAACACTGAAGCTTTCTTT
TRBV29-1	TRBJ2-7	NA	many	CSVEGTSYEQYF	TGCAGCGTTGAAGGGACATCTTACGAGCAGTACTTC
TRBV20-1	TRBJ2-5	NA	few	CSPVYQETQYF	TGCAGCCCCGTTTACCAAGAGACCCAGTACTTC
TRBV13	TRBJ2-7	TRBD1	NA	CASSPGTGSNEQYF	TGTGCCAGCAGCCCAGGGACAGGGAGCAACGAGCAGTACTTC
TRBV28	TRBJ1-1	TRBD1	many	CASSLPTGWTEAFF	TGTGCCAGCAGTTTGCCGACAGGGTGGACTGAAGCTTTCTTT
TRBV11-2	TRBJ1-2	NA	many	CASSLAGGYTF	TGTGCCAGCAGCCTGGCCGGTGGCTACACCTTC
TRBV20-1	TRBJ2-7	TRBD1	NA	CSASAGGRWEQYF	TGCAGTGCTAGTGCAGGGGGACGCTGGGAGCAGTACTTC
TRBV10-3	TRBJ1-1	NA	NA	CAISEQIPEGAEAFF	TGTGCCATCAGTGAACAGATTCCGGAGGGGGCTGAAGCTTTCTTT
TRBV5-5	TRBJ1-5	NA	NA	CASSLTPRGAINQPQHF	TGTGCCAGCAGCTTGACTCCCCGGGGAGCAATCAATCAGCCCCAGCATTTT
TRBV10-3	TRBJ2-7	NA	few	CAISEVGYEQYF	TGTGCCATCAGTGAGGTAGGCTACGAGCAGTACTTC
TRBV6-1	TRBJ1-1	NA	many	CASSPRLLTEAFF	TGTGCCAGCAGTCCCCGACTGCTCACTGAAGCTTTCTTT
TRBV2	TRBJ2-4	NA	many	CASSEAGLSSLKNIQYF	TGTGCCAGCAGTGAAGCTGGGCTGTCCAGCCTCAAAAACATTCAGTACTTC
TRBV9	TRBJ2-4	NA	NA	CASSVGPEAKNIQYF	TGTGCCAGCAGCGTAGGGCCCGAAGCCAAAAACATTCAGTACTTC
TRBV29-1	TRBJ2-5	TRBD2	many	CSVELEAGGQETQYF	TGCAGCGTTGAATTGGAGGCGGGAGGCCAAGAGACCCAGTACTTC
TRBV28	TRBJ1-1	NA	many	CASSPLTEAFF	TGTGCCAGCAGTCCCCTAACTGAAGCTTTCTTT
TRBV5-5	TRBJ1-1	NA	NA	CASSETERALTEAFF	TGTGCCAGCAGTGAGACGGAAAGGGCTCTCACTGAAGCTTTCTTT
TRBV7-7	TRBJ2-1	TRBD2	NA	CASSRGSESYNEQFF	TGTGCCAGCAGTCGCGGGAGTGAGTCCTACAATGAGCAGTTCTTC
TRBV29-1	TRBJ1-3	NA	NA	CSVLVSGNTIYF	TGCAGCGTTTTGGTGTCTGGAAACACCATATATTTT
TRBV2	TRBJ2-7	TRBD2	many	CASSEAGFSYEQYF	TGTGCCAGCAGCGAAGCGGGATTCTCCTACGAGCAGTACTTC
TRBV7-9	TRBJ1-1	TRBD1	NA	CASRGRGLMNTEAFF	TGTGCCAGCAGGGGCAGGGGGCTCATGAACACTGAAGCTTTCTTT